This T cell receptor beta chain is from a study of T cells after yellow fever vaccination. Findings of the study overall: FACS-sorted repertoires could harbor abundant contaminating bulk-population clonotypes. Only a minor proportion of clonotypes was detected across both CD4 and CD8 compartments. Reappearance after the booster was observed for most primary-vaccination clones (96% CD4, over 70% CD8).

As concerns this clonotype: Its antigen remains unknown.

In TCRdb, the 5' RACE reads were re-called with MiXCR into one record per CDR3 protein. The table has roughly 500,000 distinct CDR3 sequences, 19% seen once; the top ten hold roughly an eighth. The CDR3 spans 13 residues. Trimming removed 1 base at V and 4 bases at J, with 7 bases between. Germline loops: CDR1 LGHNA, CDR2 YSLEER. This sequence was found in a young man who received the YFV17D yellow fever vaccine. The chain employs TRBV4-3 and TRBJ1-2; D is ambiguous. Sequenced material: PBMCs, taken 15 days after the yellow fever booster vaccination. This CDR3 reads CASSQGFSYGYTF. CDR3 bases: TGCGCCAGCAGCCAAGGCTTCTCCTATGGCTACACCTTC.